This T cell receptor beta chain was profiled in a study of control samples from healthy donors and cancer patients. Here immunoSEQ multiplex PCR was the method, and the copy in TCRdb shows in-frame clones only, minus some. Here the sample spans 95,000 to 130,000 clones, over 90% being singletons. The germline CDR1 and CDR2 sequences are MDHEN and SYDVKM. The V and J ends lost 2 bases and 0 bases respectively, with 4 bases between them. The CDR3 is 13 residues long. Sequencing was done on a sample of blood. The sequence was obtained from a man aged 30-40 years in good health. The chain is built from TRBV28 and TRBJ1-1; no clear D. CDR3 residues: CASSLMMNTEAFF. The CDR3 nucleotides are TGTGCCAGCAGTTTAATGATGAACACTGAAGCTTTCTTT.